Following are 6 T cell receptor beta chains from one sample sequenced in a study of CD8 T cells in ankylosing spondylitis (dated by TCRdb to the late 2010s). Library preparation used 5' RACE. Sequencing was performed on an Illumina HiSeq 2500. TCRdb passed the public sequencing reads through fastp at Q25 and MiXCR, retaining productive beta sequences. All rows with the same CDR3 protein become a single entry with the most common DNA and genes. The sample table records approximately 140,000 distinct CDR3 sequences; 7% to 10% of these occur just once. The ten largest clones take up approximately 3.3% of the sample. The sample taken for sequencing was blood, either unsorted or a sorted T cell fraction (not recorded which). These receptors came from a male donor with ankylosing spondylitis or in good health (not recorded which).

This clonotype was found many times. The chain uses TRBV29-1 and TRBJ1-1; D not resolved. This CDR3 has 14 residues. Germline loops: CDR1 SQVTM, CDR2 ANQGSEA. The ends were cut back, 6 bases at V and 4 bases at J, with 18 bases in the middle. CDR3 nucleotide sequence: TGCAGCGTCATACTATATGTCGGGTCCACTGAAGCTTTCTTT. It is translated as CSVILYVGSTEAFF.

Ten or more counts support this clonotype. The chain recombines TRBV29-1 with TRBJ2-3; TRBD2 might be the D (6 bases). Trimming pared 4 bases from V and 2 bases from J, leaving 16 bases between. CDR1 and CDR2 (germline): SQVTM, ANQGSEA. The CDR3 covers 15 residues. CDR3 residues: CSVARRGSDTDTQYF. CDR3 in DNA: TGCAGCGTTGCTCGGCGGGGCAGCGACACAGATACGCAGTATTTT.

This clonotype was picked up many times. The chain has TRBV6-1 and TRBJ2-3, with 8 bases fitting TRBD2. The J segment lost 3 bases and the V segment lost 5 bases, leaving 7 bases of the junction unmatched. In germline, CDR1 is MNHNS, CDR2 SASEGT. The CDR3 is 15 residues long. The CDR3 sequence is CASSQRGLGTDTQYF. The CDR3 DNA reads as TGTGCCAGCAGTCAGCGGGGGCTTGGGACAGATACGCAGTATTTT.

This clonotype was seen many times. This rearrangement joins TRBV5-1 to TRBJ1-1, with 9 bases that match TRBD1. CDR3 size: 14 residues. Germline loops: CDR1 SGHRS, CDR2 YFSETQ. V lost 4 bases and J lost 5; bases outside the gene matches: 6. CDR3 bases: TGCGCCAGCAGCCTACAGGGGGCCGGTACTGAAGCTTTCTTT. As protein: CASSLQGAGTEAFF. Based on the CDR3 plus reference TRBV5-1 and TRBJ1-1, the full variable domain is KAGVTQTPRYLIKTRGQQVTLSCSPISGHRSVSWYQQTPGQGLQFLFEYFSETQRNKGNFPGRFSGRQFSNSRSEMNVSTLELGDSALYLCASSLQGAGTEAFFGQGTRLTVV.

This clonotype was seen only a few times. The chain links TRBV11-2 to TRBJ2-3, with D maybe TRBD2 (5 bases). Germline V gives CDR1 SGHAT, CDR2 FQNNGV. There are 18 residues in the CDR3. V was pared by 5 bases and J by 0 bases, with 21 bases between. CDR3 in DNA: TGTGCCAGCAGCCTCCGGCTCTTCTCAGCGGCTAGCACAGATACGCAGTATTTT. Amino acids: CASSLRLFSAASTDTQYF.

At least ten counts were recorded for this clonotype. The chain has TRBV20-1 and TRBJ2-5; no reliable D call. CDR3 length equals 11 residues. V lost 3 bases and J 9 bases, leaving 11 bases between the germline ends. The V gene's germline CDR1 is DFQATT and CDR2 SNEGSKA (reference sequence). The CDR3 DNA is TGCAGTGCTAGCGGCCCTCTGTCCCAGTACTTC. This codes for CSASGPLSQYF.